This T cell receptor (beta chain) was sequenced for a study of a mutant IDH1 vaccine in newly diagnosed glioma. Study context: The first vaccination came 4-6 weeks after radiotherapy alone, or with temozolomide cycles.

TCRdb keeps only in-frame clones here, not all; method: immunoSEQ multiplex PCR. The data show tens of thousands of clones, with around 92% seen just once and around 18% held by the top ten. V shed 3 bases and J shed 1 base, with 10 bases lying between them. Germline CDR1 is SNHLY and CDR2 is FYNNEI. CDR3 length equals 14 residues. To note about this clone: Its antigen is not known.

Described time point: week 5, during vaccination. The content of each vaccine dose was 300 ug of mutant IDH1 20-mer peptide, and topical imiquimod accompanied it. Study results and caveats: Top-clonotype changes in peripheral T cells seemed unrelated to pseudoprogression.

The TCR originated in a man between 18 and 35 years old with glioma. Sequencing was performed on PBMCs, taken from a glioma patient whose treatment included an IDH1 peptide vaccine. J is TRBJ2-7 and V is TRBV2; D perhaps matches TRBD2 (7 bases). CDR3 coding DNA: TGTGCCAGCAGTGACGGGGGGCCGTCCTACGAGCAGTACTTC. Translating gives CASSDGGPSYEQYF.